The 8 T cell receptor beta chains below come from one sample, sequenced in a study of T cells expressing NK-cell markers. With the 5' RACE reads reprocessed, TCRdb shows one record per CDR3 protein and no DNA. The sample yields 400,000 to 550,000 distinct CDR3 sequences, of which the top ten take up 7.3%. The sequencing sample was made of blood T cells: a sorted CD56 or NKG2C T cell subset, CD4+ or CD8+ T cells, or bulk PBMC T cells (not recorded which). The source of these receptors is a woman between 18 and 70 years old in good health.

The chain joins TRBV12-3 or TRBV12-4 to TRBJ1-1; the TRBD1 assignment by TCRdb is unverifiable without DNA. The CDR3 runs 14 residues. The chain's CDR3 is CASSADIVNTEAFF.

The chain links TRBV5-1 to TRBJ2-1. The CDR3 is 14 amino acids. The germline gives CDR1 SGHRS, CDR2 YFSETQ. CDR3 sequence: CASRTNEAYNEQFF.

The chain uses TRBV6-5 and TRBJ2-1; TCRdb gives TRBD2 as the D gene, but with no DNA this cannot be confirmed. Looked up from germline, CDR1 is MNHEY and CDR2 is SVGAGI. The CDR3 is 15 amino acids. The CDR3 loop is CASSYSGTSDNEQFF.

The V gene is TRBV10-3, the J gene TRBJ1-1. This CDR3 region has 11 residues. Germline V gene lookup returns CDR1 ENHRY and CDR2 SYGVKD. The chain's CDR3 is CAISVDGEAFF.

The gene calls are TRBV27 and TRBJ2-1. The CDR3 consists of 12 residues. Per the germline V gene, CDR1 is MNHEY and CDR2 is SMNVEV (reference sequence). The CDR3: CASTSLGDEQFF.

The chain's CDR3 is CASSQTEGADTQYF. This rearrangement joins TRBV12-3 or TRBV12-4 to TRBJ2-3; TCRdb proposes TRBD1, but this gene call is untestable without DNA. This CDR3 comprises 14 residues.

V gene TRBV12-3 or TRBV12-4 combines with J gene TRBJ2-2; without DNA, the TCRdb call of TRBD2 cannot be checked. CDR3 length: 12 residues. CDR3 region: CATIGLSGELFF.

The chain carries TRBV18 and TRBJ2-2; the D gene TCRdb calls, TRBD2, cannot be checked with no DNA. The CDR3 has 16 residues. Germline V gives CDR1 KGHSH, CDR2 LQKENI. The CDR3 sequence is CASSRERERNTGELFF.